These 28 T cell receptor beta chains share one sample of origin, sequenced in a study of cytomegalovirus exposure and HLA in healthy donors. The PCR had 60 Vbeta and 13 Jbeta primers. Assay: immunoSEQ multiplex PCR; the TCRdb copy retains only in-frame clones and omits some. The sample has approximately 89,000 clones, approximately 76% seen once. Sequencing used PBMCs. These TCRs come from a male donor in good health and CMV-seronegative.

The rearrangement uses TRBV7-2 and TRBJ1-2, with a weak D call TRBD1 (5 bases). Looked up from germline, CDR1 is SGHTA and CDR2 is FQGNSA. This CDR3 has 15 amino acids. V lost 6 bases and J lost 1, with 15 bases in between. The CDR3 protein is CASRLGGSDNYGYTF. CDR3 nucleotides: TGTGCCAGCAGACTCGGGGGGTCGGATAACTATGGCTACACCTTC.

This sequence joins TRBV7-9 and TRBJ1-2; 7 bases are shared with TRBD1. The J segment lost 6 bases and the V segment lost 1 base, leaving 8 bases of the junction unmatched. The CDR3 is 15 residues long. CDR1 and CDR2 (germline): SEHNR, FQNEAQ (reference sequence). The CDR3: CASSLVPLGTDGYTF. The CDR3 nucleotides read TGTGCCAGCAGCTTAGTCCCACTTGGGACAGATGGCTACACCTTC.

The chain combines TRBV25-1 with TRBJ1-2; 9 nucleotides align to TRBD1. This CDR3 comprises 13 residues. Germline CDR1 is MGHDK and CDR2 is SYGVNS. The V segment lost 10 bases and the J segment 5 bases; nucleotides outside the gene matches: 8. CDR3 in DNA: TGTGCCACCAAACAGGGGGCTGGGTATGGCTACACCTTC. Protein product: CATKQGAGYGYTF.

This clone came up once. This chain joins TRBV7-9 and TRBJ2-5; tentatively, D is TRBD1 (5 bases). Near its end, the DNA agrees better with TRBJ2-7, so the J call may be wrong. The CDR3 consists of 13 residues. Germline CDR1 is SEHNR and CDR2 is FQNEAQ (reference sequence). The CDR3 DNA reads TGTGCCCACAGGTCCTCTCTCTCCTACGAGCAGTACTTC. It translates to CAHRSSLSYEQYF.

This clone appeared a few times. The chain carries TRBV11-3 and TRBJ2-3; 8 bases fit TRBD2. This CDR3 has 16 residues. V lost 1 base and J lost 6; bases outside the gene matches: 9. Germline V gene sequence: CDR1 SGHNT, CDR2 YENEEA. CDR3 coding DNA: TGTGCCAGCAGCTTAGGAGTGCGGACTAGCATGGATACGCAGTATTTT. Protein sequence: CASSLGVRTSMDTQYF.

The V gene is TRBV6-6, the J gene TRBJ2-7, with no clear D. V shed 2 bases and J shed 2 bases, with 10 bases lying between them. The germline V gene has CDR1 MNHNY and CDR2 SVGAGI (reference sequence). The CDR3 consists of 14 residues. CDR3 in DNA: TGTGCCAGCAGTTACCAGGCTGGAACCTACGAGCAGTACTTC. It translates to CASSYQAGTYEQYF.

The genes are TRBV2 and TRBJ2-3, with TRBD1 matching over 9 bases. The trim removed 1 base at V and 5 bases at J, leaving 13 bases unmatched. The CDR3 is made up of 18 amino acids. Per germline, CDR1 SNHLY and CDR2 FYNNEI. The CDR3 spells CASSEEGRHRGRKDTQYF. The CDR3 nucleotides read TGTGCCAGCAGTGAAGAAGGCCGACACAGGGGGCGTAAAGATACGCAGTATTTT.

This clone was observed a few times. The chain couples TRBV2 to TRBJ1-1, with D possibly being TRBD1 (6 bases). CDR3 length: 14 residues. V lost 6 bases and J 3 bases, leaving 14 bases between the germline ends. Looked up from germline, CDR1 is SNHLY and CDR2 is FYNNEI. CDR3 sequence: CASRAGALDTEAFF. CDR3 sequence (DNA): TGTGCCAGCAGGGCGGGGGCCCTAGACACTGAAGCTTTCTTT.

The gene calls are TRBV20-1 and TRBJ2-1; D is perhaps TRBD2 (6 bases). V lost 8 bases, J lost 8 bases, and 10 bases lay in between. Germline V gene lookup returns CDR1 DFQATT and CDR2 SNEGSKA (reference sequence). The length of the CDR3 is 10 residues. Here the CDR3 reads CSLREDEQFF. Here the CDR3 DNA reads TGCAGTCTTAGGGAGGATGAGCAGTTCTTC.

V usage is TRBV5-8 and J usage is TRBJ2-2, with D uncertain. V was clipped by 5 bases and J by 2 bases, with 10 bases between them. CDR3 length equals 14 residues. CDR1 is SGHTS and CDR2 is YDEGEE in the germline V gene. The CDR3 coding sequence is TGTGCCAGCAGACCTTCAGTAAACACCGGGGAGCTGTTTTTT. Translated, it gives CASRPSVNTGELFF. The variable domain in full, completed from reference TRBV5-8 and TRBJ2-2, reads EAGVTQSPTHLIKTRGQQATLRCSPISGHTSVYWYQQALGLGLQFLLWYDEGEERNRGNFPPRFSGRQFPNYSSELNVNALELEDSALYLCASRPSVNTGELFFGEGSRLTVL.

CDR3: CASSLRRGGPDTQYF. The CDR3 coding sequence is TGTGCCAGCAGCTTAAGGAGGGGAGGCCCAGATACGCAGTATTTT. The gene calls are TRBV5-6 and TRBJ2-3; tentative D call: TRBD2 (6 bases). This CDR3 comprises 15 residues. V was clipped by 2 bases and J by 4 bases, with 14 bases between them. Germline V gene sequence: CDR1 SGHDT, CDR2 YYEEEE. Together with reference TRBV5-6 and TRBJ2-3, the CDR3 gives the full variable domain: DAGVTQSPTHLIKTRGQQVTLRCSPKSGHDTVSWYQQALGQGPQFIFQYYEEEERQRGNFPDRFSGHQFPNYSSELNVNALLLGDSALYLCASSLRRGGPDTQYFGPGTRLTVL.

The J gene is TRBJ2-1, the V gene TRBV5-1; D perhaps matches TRBD1 (6 bases). Per the germline V gene, CDR1 is SGHRS and CDR2 is YFSETQ. This CDR3 spans 15 amino acids. V lost 3 bases to trimming and J lost 9 bases, with 19 bases between them. The CDR3 DNA reads TGCGCCAGCAGCTCTGAAGGGTGGGGCAGGGGTGAGCAGTTCTTC. Its translation: CASSSEGWGRGEQFF.

The rearrangement links TRBV7-2 to TRBJ2-3; no reliable D call. V was shortened by 4 bases and J by 2 bases, with 7 bases between the two germline ends. The CDR3 contains 13 residues. Germline assignment: CDR1 SGHTA and CDR2 FQGNSA. CDR3 in amino acids: CASSSRDTDTQYF. DNA of the CDR3: TGTGCCAGCAGCTCCCGAGACACAGATACGCAGTATTTT.

The chain combines TRBV5-1 with TRBJ1-1, with D tentatively TRBD1 (6 bases). Trimming removed 0 bases at V and 7 bases at J, with 16 bases between. This CDR3 is built from 15 residues. In germline, CDR1 is SGHRS, CDR2 YFSETQ. The CDR3 nucleotides are TGCGCCAGCAGCTTGGCCTTTTCGGACAGAAATGAAGCTTTCTTT. Translation gives CASSLAFSDRNEAFF.

The chain combines TRBV9 with TRBJ2-7, with 7 positions matching TRBD1. The V gene's germline CDR1 is SGDLS and CDR2 YYNGEE. Trimming at V came to 3 bases and at J to 4 bases, leaving 10 bases not matched to a gene. This CDR3 has 15 amino acids. The CDR3 reads CASSANPGQSYEQYF. The CDR3, as DNA: TGTGCCAGCAGCGCCAATCCGGGACAGAGTTACGAGCAGTACTTC.

The V call is TRBV4-3, the J call TRBJ2-6, with TRBD2 as a possible D gene (6 bases). This CDR3 has 19 amino acids. The V gene lost 4 bases and the J gene lost 0 bases, with 19 bases spanning the gap. CDR1 LGHNA and CDR2 YSLEER come from the germline V gene. As DNA, the CDR3 is TGCGCCAGCAGCCCAGAGGGATTAGCGGTTCTCTCTGGGGCCAACGTCCTGACTTTC. Translated, it gives CASSPEGLAVLSGANVLTF.

The rearrangement links TRBV14 to TRBJ1-3; TRBD1 might be the D (6 bases). Trimming took 10 bases from V and 0 from J, leaving 13 bases between them. CDR1 is SGHDN and CDR2 is FVKESK in the germline V gene. The length of the CDR3 is 14 residues. CDR3 sequence: CATRGGGSGNTIYF. The CDR3 coding sequence is TGTGCCACCCGGGGGGGCGGCTCTGGAAACACCATATATTTT.

The rearrangement uses TRBV9 and TRBJ2-3, with D possibly matching TRBD1 (6 bases). The V end lost 5 bases, the J end lost 0 bases, and 13 bases lay between the germline ends. The CDR3 length is 15 residues. The germline gives CDR1 SGDLS, CDR2 YYNGEE. The DNA for the CDR3 is TGTGCCAGCAGAGCGACAGGTACTAGCACAGATACGCAGTATTTT. Its protein is CASRATGTSTDTQYF.

V and J are TRBV7-2 and TRBJ2-3; 11 positions agree with TRBD1. The CDR3 has 16 amino acids. The germline V gene has CDR1 SGHTA and CDR2 FQGNSA. J was trimmed by 1 base and V by 5 bases; bases with no gene match: 5. The CDR3 here is CASSRRTGGRTDTQYF. The CDR3, as DNA: TGTGCCAGCAGCCGGAGGACAGGGGGCCGCACAGATACGCAGTATTTT.

V usage is TRBV4-3 and J usage is TRBJ2-1, with a tentative D call TRBD1 (5 bases). With 0 bases removed from V and 3 bases from J, the gap between germline ends came to 15 bases. CDR3 length equals 17 residues. Germline CDR1 is LGHNA and CDR2 is YSLEER. The CDR3 is CASSQENFFDSYNEQFF. The DNA of the CDR3 is TGCGCCAGCAGCCAAGAAAATTTTTTCGACAGCTACAATGAGCAGTTCTTC.

V gene TRBV15 combines with J gene TRBJ2-1; 8 bases are a match to TRBD2. V dropped 3 bases and J dropped 7; count of bases not matched to a gene: 8. Per the germline V gene, CDR1 is LNHNV and CDR2 is YYDKDF (reference sequence). The CDR3 has 15 amino acids. For the CDR3, the DNA is TGTGCCACCAGCAGCGGGGGGGCCATGGGGAATGAGCAGTTCTTC. It yields the protein CATSSGGAMGNEQFF.

This clone has more than one count but fewer than ten. V usage is TRBV6-5 and J usage is TRBJ1-2; D is undetermined. CDR3 length: 15 residues. Germline V gene sequence: CDR1 MNHEY, CDR2 SVGAGI. Trimming removed 2 bases from V and 2 bases from J, with 12 bases in between. The CDR3 nucleotides read TGTGCCAGCAGTTACCAAGGCGGCGGAAACTATGGCTACACCTTC. It encodes CASSYQGGGNYGYTF.

This chain uses TRBV10-3 with TRBJ1-1; unclear D gene. CDR1 is ENHRY and CDR2 is SYGVKD in the germline V gene. This CDR3 has 12 residues. The ends were cut back, 7 bases at V and 11 bases at J, with 17 bases in the middle. CDR3 loop: CAIKDRDSWAFF. The CDR3 DNA follows: TGTGCCATCAAAGATCGTGACTCTTGGGCTTTCTTT.

The J gene is TRBJ2-3, the V gene TRBV28; 7 bases are shared with TRBD2. Germline CDR1 is MDHEN and CDR2 is SYDVKM. The V gene end was trimmed by 3 bases and the J gene end by 1 base; junction bases not matched to a gene: 19. The CDR3 covers 20 residues. The CDR3 is CASSFYPLAAEPEGTDTQYF. CDR3 DNA sequence: TGTGCCAGCAGTTTCTACCCGCTAGCGGCGGAACCGGAGGGCACAGATACGCAGTATTTT.

This chain connects TRBV28 to TRBJ1-5; the D gene is possibly TRBD1 (5 bases). Germline CDR1 MDHEN, CDR2 SYDVKM. The CDR3 has 14 amino acids. The ends were cut back, 4 bases at V and 1 base at J, with 8 bases in the middle. CDR3 bases: TGTGCCAGCAGTTCCGACAGCAGCAATCAGCCCCAGCATTTT. As protein: CASSSDSSNQPQHF.

This clone was counted once. The rearrangement links TRBV4-1 to TRBJ2-5, with 9 bases matching TRBD2. CDR1 is MGHRA and CDR2 is YSYEKL in the germline V gene. Unmatched junction bases numbered 7, after V lost 0 bases and J lost 11 bases. CDR3 length equals 14 residues. CDR3 bases: TGCGCCAGCAGCCAAGATAGCGGGGGCATCGGGCAGTACTTC. It specifies CASSQDSGGIGQYF.

A note on this clone: Additional DNA sequences in this sample encode the identical CDR3. As DNA, the CDR3 is TGCGCCAGCAGCCAAGACAGGGGATATACCGGGGAGCTGTTTTTT. Protein product: CASSQDRGYTGELFF. The gene calls are TRBV4-1 and TRBJ2-2; maybe TRBD1 (6 bases). This CDR3 comprises 15 residues. Trimming removed 0 bases at V and 5 bases at J, with 10 bases between. From germline, CDR1 is MGHRA and CDR2 YSYEKL.

The chain joins TRBV27 to TRBJ1-2; 7 nucleotides align to TRBD1. J gave up 1 base and V 6 bases, and 8 bases lay outside the gene matches. Germline CDR1 is MNHEY and CDR2 is SMNVEV (reference sequence). CDR3 length: 15 residues. For the CDR3, the DNA is TGTGCCAGCAGACGAACAGGGGCTAGTAACTATGGCTACACCTTC. It is translated as CASRRTGASNYGYTF.